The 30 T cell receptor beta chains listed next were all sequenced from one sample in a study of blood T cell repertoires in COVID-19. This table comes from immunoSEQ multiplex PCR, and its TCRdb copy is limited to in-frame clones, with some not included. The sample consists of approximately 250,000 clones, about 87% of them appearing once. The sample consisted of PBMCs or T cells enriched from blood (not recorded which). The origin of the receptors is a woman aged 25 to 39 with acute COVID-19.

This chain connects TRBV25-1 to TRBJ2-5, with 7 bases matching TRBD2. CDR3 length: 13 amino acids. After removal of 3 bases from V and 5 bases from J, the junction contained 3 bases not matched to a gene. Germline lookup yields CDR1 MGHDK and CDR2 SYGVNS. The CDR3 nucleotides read TGTGCCAGCAGTGAGGGGGGGTCGGAGACCCAGTACTTC. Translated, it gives CASSEGGSETQYF.

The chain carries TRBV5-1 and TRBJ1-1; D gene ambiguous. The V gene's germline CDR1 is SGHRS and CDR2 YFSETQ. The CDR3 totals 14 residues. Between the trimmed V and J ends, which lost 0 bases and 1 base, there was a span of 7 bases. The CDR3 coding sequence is TGCGCCAGCAGCTTGGAACCGAGGAACACTGAAGCTTTCTTT. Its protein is CASSLEPRNTEAFF. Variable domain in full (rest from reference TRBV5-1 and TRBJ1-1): KAGVTQTPRYLIKTRGQQVTLSCSPISGHRSVSWYQQTPGQGLQFLFEYFSETQRNKGNFPGRFSGRQFSNSRSEMNVSTLELGDSALYLCASSLEPRNTEAFFGQGTRLTVV.

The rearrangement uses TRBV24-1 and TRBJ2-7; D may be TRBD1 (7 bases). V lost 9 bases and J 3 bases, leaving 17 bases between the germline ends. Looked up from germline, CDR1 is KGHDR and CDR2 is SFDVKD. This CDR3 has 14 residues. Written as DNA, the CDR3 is TGTGCCACCCAAGGGGGGACAGACGACTACGAGCAGTACTTC. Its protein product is CATQGGTDDYEQYF.

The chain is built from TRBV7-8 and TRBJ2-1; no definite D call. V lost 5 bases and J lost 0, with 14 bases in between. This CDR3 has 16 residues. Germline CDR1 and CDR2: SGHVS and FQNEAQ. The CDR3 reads CASSPRSVSSYNEQFF. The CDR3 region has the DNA TGTGCCAGCAGCCCCCGGAGTGTAAGCTCCTACAATGAGCAGTTCTTC.

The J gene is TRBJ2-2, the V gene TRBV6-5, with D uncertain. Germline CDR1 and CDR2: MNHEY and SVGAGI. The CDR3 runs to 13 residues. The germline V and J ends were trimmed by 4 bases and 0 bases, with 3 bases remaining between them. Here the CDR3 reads CASSFTNTGELFF. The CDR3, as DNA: TGTGCCAGCAGTTTTACGAACACCGGGGAGCTGTTTTTT.

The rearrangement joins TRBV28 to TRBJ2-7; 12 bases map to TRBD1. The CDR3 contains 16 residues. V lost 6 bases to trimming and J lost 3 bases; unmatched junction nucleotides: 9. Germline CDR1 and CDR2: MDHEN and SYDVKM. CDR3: CASRRDRGPVVYEQYF. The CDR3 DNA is TGTGCCAGCAGGAGGGACAGGGGGCCTGTGGTCTACGAGCAGTACTTC.

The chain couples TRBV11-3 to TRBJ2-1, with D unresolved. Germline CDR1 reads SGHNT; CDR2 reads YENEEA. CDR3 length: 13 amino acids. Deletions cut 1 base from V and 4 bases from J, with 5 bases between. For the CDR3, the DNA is TGTGCCAGCAGCTTAGGTCCTTACAATGAGCAGTTCTTC. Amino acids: CASSLGPYNEQFF.

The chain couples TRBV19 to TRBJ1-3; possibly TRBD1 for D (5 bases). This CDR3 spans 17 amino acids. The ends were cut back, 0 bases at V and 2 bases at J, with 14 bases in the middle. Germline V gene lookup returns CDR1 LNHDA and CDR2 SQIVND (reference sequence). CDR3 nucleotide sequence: TGTGCCAGTAGTATAGATCCTGCTTGGACACCTGGAAACACCATATATTTT. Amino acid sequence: CASSIDPAWTPGNTIYF.

As DNA, the CDR3 is TGTGCCAGCAGTCGGGGGCGGGGGGATTACTACAATGAGCAGTTCTTC. This gives the protein CASSRGRGDYYNEQFF. The chain couples TRBV25-1 to TRBJ2-1, with 8 bases aligning to TRBD2. The ends lost 5 bases at V and 3 bases at J; junction bases unmatched: 9. There are 16 residues in the CDR3. Germline-derived CDR1 and CDR2 are MGHDK and SYGVNS.

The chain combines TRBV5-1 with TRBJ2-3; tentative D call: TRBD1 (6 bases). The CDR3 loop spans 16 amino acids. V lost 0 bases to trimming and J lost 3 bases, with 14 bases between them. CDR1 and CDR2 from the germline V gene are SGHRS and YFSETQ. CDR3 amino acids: CASSLDPGTKTDTQYF. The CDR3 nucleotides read TGCGCCAGCAGCTTGGATCCCGGGACAAAGACAGATACGCAGTATTTT. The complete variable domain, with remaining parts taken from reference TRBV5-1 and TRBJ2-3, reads KAGVTQTPRYLIKTRGQQVTLSCSPISGHRSVSWYQQTPGQGLQFLFEYFSETQRNKGNFPGRFSGRQFSNSRSEMNVSTLELGDSALYLCASSLDPGTKTDTQYFGPGTRLTVL.

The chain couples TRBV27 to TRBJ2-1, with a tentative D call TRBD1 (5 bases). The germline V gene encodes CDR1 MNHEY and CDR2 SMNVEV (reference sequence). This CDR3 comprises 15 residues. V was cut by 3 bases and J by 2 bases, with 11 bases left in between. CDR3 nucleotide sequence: TGTGCCAGCAGTTTCGGATTGACAGCCTACAATGAGCAGTTCTTC. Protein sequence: CASSFGLTAYNEQFF.

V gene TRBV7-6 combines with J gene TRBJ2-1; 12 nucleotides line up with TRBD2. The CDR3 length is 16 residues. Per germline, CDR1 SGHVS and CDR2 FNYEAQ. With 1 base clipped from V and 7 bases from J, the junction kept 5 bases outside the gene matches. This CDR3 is CASSLGLAGAGNEQFF. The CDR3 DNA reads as TGTGCCAGCAGCTTAGGACTAGCGGGAGCTGGTAATGAGCAGTTCTTC.

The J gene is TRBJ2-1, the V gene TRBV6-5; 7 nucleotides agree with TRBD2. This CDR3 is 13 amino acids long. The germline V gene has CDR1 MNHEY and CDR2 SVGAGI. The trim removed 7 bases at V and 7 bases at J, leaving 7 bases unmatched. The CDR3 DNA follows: TGTGCCAGCAAGGGAGGGCCCTGGAATGAGCAGTTCTTC. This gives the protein CASKGGPWNEQFF.

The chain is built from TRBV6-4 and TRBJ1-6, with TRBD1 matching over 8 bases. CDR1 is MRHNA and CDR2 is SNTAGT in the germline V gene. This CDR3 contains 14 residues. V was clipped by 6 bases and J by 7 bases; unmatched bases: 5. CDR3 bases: TGTGCCAGCAGACCTGGGACAGGCAATTCACCCCTCCACTTT. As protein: CASRPGTGNSPLHF.

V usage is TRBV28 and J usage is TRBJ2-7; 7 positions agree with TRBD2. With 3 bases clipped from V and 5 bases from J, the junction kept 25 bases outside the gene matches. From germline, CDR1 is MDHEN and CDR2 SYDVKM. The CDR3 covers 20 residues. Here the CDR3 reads CASSFSGVGPPGGRDNEQYF. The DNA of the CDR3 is TGTGCCAGCAGTTTTTCAGGAGTTGGGCCACCCGGCGGGAGAGATAACGAGCAGTACTTC. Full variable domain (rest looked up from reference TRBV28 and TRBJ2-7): DVKVTQSSRYLVKRTGEKVFLECVQDMDHENMFWYRQDPGLGLRLIYFSYDVKMKEKGDIPEGYSVSREKKERFSLILESASTNQTSMYLCASSFSGVGPPGGRDNEQYFGPGTRLTVT.

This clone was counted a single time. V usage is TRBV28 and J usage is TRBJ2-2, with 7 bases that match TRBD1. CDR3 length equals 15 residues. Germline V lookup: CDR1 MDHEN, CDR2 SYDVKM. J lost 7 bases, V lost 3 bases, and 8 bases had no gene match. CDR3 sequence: CASSLGQMYSGELFF. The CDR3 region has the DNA TGTGCCAGCAGTTTGGGACAGATGTACAGCGGGGAGCTGTTTTTT.

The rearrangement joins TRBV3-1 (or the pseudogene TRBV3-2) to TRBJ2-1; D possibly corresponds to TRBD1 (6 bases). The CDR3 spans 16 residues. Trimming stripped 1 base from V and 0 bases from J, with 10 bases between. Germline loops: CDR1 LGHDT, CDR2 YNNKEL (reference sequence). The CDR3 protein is CASSQAGTSSYNEQFF. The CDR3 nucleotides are TGTGCCAGCAGCCAAGCCGGGACATCCTCCTACAATGAGCAGTTCTTC.

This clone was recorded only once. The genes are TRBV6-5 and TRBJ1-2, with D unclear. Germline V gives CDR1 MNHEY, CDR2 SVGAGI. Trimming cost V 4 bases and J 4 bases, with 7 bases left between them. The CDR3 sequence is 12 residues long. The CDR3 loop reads CASSSGLYGYTF. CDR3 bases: TGTGCCAGCAGTTCAGGACTCTATGGCTACACCTTC.

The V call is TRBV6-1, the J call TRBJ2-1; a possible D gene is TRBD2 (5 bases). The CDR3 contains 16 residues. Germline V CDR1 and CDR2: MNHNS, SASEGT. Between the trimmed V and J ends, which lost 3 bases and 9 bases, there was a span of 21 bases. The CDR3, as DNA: TGTGCCAGCAGTGATCCCCTACAAGGGAGAAGCTCTGAGCAGTTCTTC. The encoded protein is CASSDPLQGRSSEQFF.

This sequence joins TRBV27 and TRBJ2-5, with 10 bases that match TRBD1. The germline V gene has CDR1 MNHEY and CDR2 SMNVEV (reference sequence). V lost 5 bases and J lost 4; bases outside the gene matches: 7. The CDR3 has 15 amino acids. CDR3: CASSPVRTGGETQYF. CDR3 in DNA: TGTGCCAGCAGTCCGGTACGGACAGGGGGAGAGACCCAGTACTTC.

CDR3 sequence reads: CASIDNTDTQYF. The CDR3 DNA follows: TGTGCCAGTATTGACAACACAGATACGCAGTATTTT. The chain couples TRBV19 to TRBJ2-3, with D unresolved. The CDR3 is made up of 12 amino acids. Germline V lookup: CDR1 LNHDA, CDR2 SQIVND (reference sequence). Trimming left V 7 bases short and J 2 bases short, with 7 bases between.

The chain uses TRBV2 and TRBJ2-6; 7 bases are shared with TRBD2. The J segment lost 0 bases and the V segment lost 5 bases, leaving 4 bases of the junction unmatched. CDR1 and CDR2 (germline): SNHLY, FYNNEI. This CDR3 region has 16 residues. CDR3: CASSREDLSGANVLTF. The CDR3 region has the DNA TGTGCCAGCAGTCGGGAGGACCTCTCTGGGGCCAACGTCCTGACTTTC.

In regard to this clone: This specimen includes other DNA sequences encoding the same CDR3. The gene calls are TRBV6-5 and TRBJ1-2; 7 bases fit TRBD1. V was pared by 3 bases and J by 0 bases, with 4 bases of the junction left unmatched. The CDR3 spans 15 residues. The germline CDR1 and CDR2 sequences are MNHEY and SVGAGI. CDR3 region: CASSYTTGTNYGYTF. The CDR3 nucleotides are TGTGCCAGCAGTTATACGACAGGGACTAACTATGGCTACACCTTC.

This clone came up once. The CDR3 loop is CASRSSGRVDTQYF. The CDR3 bases are TGTGCCAGCAGATCTAGCGGGAGGGTCGATACGCAGTATTTT. The chain combines TRBV28 with TRBJ2-3; 12 nucleotides match TRBD2. V dropped 6 bases and J dropped 6; count of bases not matched to a gene: 4. The germline CDR1 and CDR2 sequences are MDHEN and SYDVKM. The CDR3 has 14 residues. Together with reference TRBV28 and TRBJ2-3, the CDR3 gives the full variable domain: DVKVTQSSRYLVKRTGEKVFLECVQDMDHENMFWYRQDPGLGLRLIYFSYDVKMKEKGDIPEGYSVSREKKERFSLILESASTNQTSMYLCASRSSGRVDTQYFGPGTRLTVL.

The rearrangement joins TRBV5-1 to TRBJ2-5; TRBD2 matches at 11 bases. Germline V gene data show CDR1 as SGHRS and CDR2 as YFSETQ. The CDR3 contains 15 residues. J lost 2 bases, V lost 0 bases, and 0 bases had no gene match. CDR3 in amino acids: CASSLGLAGQETQYF. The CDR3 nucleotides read TGCGCCAGCAGCTTGGGACTAGCGGGGCAAGAGACCCAGTACTTC.

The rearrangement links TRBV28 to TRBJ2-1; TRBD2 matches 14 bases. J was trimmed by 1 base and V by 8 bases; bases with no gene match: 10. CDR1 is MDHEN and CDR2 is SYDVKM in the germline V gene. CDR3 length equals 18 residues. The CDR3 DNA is TGTGCCAGCGCCGGACTAGCGGGAGGAAAAAGTTCCTACAATGAGCAGTTCTTC. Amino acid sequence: CASAGLAGGKSSYNEQFF.

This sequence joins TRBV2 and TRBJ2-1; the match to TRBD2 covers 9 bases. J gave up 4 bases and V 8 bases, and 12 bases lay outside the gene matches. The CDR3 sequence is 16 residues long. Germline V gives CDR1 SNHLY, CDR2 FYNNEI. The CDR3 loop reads CASLEKQTSGYNEQFF. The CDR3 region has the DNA TGTGCCAGCCTAGAGAAGCAGACTAGCGGTTACAATGAGCAGTTCTTC.

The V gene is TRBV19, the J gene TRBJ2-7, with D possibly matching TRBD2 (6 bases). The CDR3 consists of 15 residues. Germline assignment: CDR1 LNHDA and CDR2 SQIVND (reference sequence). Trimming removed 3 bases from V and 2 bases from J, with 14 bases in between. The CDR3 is CASSIDRDLTYEQYF. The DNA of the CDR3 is TGTGCCAGTAGTATTGACCGGGACTTAACCTACGAGCAGTACTTC.

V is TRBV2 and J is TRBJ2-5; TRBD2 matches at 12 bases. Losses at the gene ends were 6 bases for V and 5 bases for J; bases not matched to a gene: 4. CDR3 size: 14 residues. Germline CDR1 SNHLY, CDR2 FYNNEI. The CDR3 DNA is TGTGCCAGCAGAGGACTAGCGGGATGGGAGACCCAGTACTTC. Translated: CASRGLAGWETQYF.

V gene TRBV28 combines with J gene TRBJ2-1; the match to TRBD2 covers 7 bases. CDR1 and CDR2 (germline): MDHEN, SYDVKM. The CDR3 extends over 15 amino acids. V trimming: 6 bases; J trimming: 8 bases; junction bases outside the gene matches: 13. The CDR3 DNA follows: TGTGCCAGCAGAGACGGACTAGACGTTGGGTATGAGCAGTTCTTC. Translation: CASRDGLDVGYEQFF.